The T cell receptor (beta chain) under discussion was sequenced for a study of early stage breast cancer tumors. Whole-study context: Among about twelve ER+/PR+/HER2- tumors, eight were ductal, four lobular.

Each sample had two DNA replicates, around 0.53 ug blood or around 1.5 ug tissue. Only in-frame clones appear in the TCRdb table, and some are missing; sequencing was by immunoSEQ multiplex PCR. The table has approximately 9,500 clones, 66% seen once; the top ten hold about 6.6%. Tumor samples used roughly 20-55 mg of diced tissue. Study findings and constraints: Bulk DNA sequencing of unsorted cells missed chain pairing and markers.

The CDR3 runs to 11 residues. Between the trimmed V and J ends, which lost 1 base and 4 bases, there was a span of 0 bases. Germline V lookup: CDR1 LGHNA, CDR2 YNFKEQ. About this clone itself: Its antigen is as yet unknown.

The sequence was collected from a person aged 50 to 59 with breast cancer. The gene calls are TRBV4-2 and TRBJ2-3; D is unresolved. Input material: breast tumor tissue. CDR3 region: CASSQADTQYF. The DNA for the CDR3 is TGTGCCAGCAGCCAAGCAGATACGCAGTATTTT.